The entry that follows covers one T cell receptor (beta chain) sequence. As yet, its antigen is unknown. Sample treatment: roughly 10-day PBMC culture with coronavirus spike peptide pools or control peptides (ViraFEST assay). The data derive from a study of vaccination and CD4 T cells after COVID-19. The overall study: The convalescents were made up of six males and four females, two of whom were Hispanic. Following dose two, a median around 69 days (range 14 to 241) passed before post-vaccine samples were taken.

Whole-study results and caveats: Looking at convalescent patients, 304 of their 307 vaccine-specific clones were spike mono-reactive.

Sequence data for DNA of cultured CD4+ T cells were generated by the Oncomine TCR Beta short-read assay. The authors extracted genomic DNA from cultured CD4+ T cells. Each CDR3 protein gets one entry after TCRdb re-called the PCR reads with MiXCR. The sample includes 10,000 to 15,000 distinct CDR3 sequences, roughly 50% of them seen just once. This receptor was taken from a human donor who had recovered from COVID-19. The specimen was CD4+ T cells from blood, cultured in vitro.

The CDR3 protein is CSARHGITDTQYF. CDR3 DNA sequence: TGCAGTGCTAGACACGGAATTACAGATACGCAGTATTTT. The chain couples TRBV20-1 to TRBJ2-3; D is undetermined. CDR1 is DFQATT and CDR2 is SNEGSKA in the germline V gene (reference sequence). The CDR3 is 13 amino acids. Trimming shortened V by 2 bases and J by 3 bases, and 9 bases separated the two germline ends.